Listed below are T cell receptor beta chains from one sample, sequenced in a study of sequential checkpoint blockade in melanoma. The protocol was immunoSEQ multiplex PCR, while the TCRdb copy is restricted to in-frame clones and leaves out a portion. This sample has 25,000 to 35,000 clones; 70% to 90% occur once, and the top ten carry approximately 15%. Here the sequenced sample was CD8+ T cells sorted from blood (inferred from file names), taken from a patient given nivolumab and ipilimumab in sequence. The receptor set was obtained from a human donor with melanoma. Each CDR3 is given with its conserved first and last residue. Each record gives: D gene, V gene, J gene, clone size, CDR3 DNA, CDR3 protein. D genes are given only for firm matches. Only some rows state a clone size, as once, few, many or a class for expanded clones.

.	TRBV30	TRBJ1-1	.	TGTGCCTGGAGCACCGGAGTTAAGGACACTGAAGCTTTCTTT	CAWSTGVKDTEAFF
.	TRBV4-1	TRBJ1-6	.	TGCGCCAGCAGCCAAGGGGGGGTCTCACCCCTCCACTTT	CASSQGGVSPLHF
.	TRBV7-9	TRBJ2-5	.	TGTGCCAGCAGCTTAGACGGAGAGACCCAGTACTTC	CASSLDGETQYF
TRBD1	TRBV7-8	TRBJ2-7	.	TGTGCCAGCAGCTTGGGACAGGACTACGAGCAGTACTTC	CASSLGQDYEQYF
TRBD2	TRBV7-3	TRBJ2-3	.	TGTGCCAGCAGCTTAGTCCCAGCGGGGGCCACTAGCACAGATACGCAGTATTTT	CASSLVPAGATSTDTQYF
.	TRBV27	TRBJ2-3	.	TGTGCCAGCAGTGAGTCGAATACGCAGTATTTT	CASSESNTQYF
TRBD1	TRBV29-1	TRBJ1-2	once	TGCAGCGCCGAGGGACAGGGGCTCGGCTATGGCTACACCTTC	CSAEGQGLGYGYTF
TRBD1	TRBV4-3	TRBJ1-3	once	TGCGCCAGCAGCCAGGGGACAGGGCAAGGAAACACCATATATTTT	CASSQGTGQGNTIYF
.	TRBV5-1	TRBJ1-2	.	TGCGCCAGCAGCCCAGACAGCTCTGGCGGCTACACCTTC	CASSPDSSGGYTF
TRBD1	TRBV28	TRBJ1-2	.	TGTGCCAGCAGTACCAATACCGGGACAGAGCCTTTATACTATGGCTACACCTTC	CASSTNTGTEPLYYGYTF
.	TRBV4-1	TRBJ1-1	.	TGCGCCAGCAGCCAAGGACAGAACACTGAAGCTTTCTTT	CASSQGQNTEAFF
.	TRBV9	TRBJ1-1	.	TGTGCCAGCAGCGCCGCAGGGCCGTTGGGAGCTTTCTTT	CASSAAGPLGAFF
.	TRBV9	TRBJ1-4	.	TGTGCCAGCAGCGCCTCCGGTTCGCCGGGTGAAAAACTGTTTTTT	CASSASGSPGEKLFF
TRBD1	TRBV9	TRBJ1-5	.	TGTGCCAGCAGCGTAGCGACAGGGAGCAATCAGCCCCAGCATTTT	CASSVATGSNQPQHF
TRBD2	TRBV9	TRBJ2-1	.	TGTGCCAGCAGCGGAATTAGCGGGAGGGCCGGCTTTGAGCAGTTCTTC	CASSGISGRAGFEQFF
.	TRBV6-5	TRBJ2-3	.	TGTGCCAGCAGTTTCGGACAGAGCACAGATACGCAGTATTTT	CASSFGQSTDTQYF
TRBD1	TRBV28	TRBJ1-1	.	TGTGCCAGCAGAGGGGGCGGGAACACTGAAGCTTTCTTT	CASRGGGNTEAFF
TRBD2	TRBV9	TRBJ2-3	.	TGTGCCAGCAGCGCGCGGGGGGGATGGTTGACAGATACGCAGTATTTT	CASSARGGWLTDTQYF
TRBD1	TRBV28	TRBJ1-6	once	TGTGCCATCGCGGGGACAGGGGATTCACCCCTCCACTTT	CAIAGTGDSPLHF
TRBD1	TRBV10-3	TRBJ2-5	once	TGTGCCATCAGTCAAGACAGGGCAGAGACCCAGTACTTC	CAISQDRAETQYF
TRBD1	TRBV9	TRBJ2-7	.	TGTGCCAGCAGCGTGTCACAGGGGGTTGATTACGAGCAGTACTTC	CASSVSQGVDYEQYF
.	TRBV7-2	TRBJ1-3	few	TGTGCCAGCAGCAGGGGTTTTGGAAACACCATATATTTT	CASSRGFGNTIYF
.	TRBV7-9	TRBJ2-1	.	TGTGCCAGCAGCTTAGGGTGGGGGGGCTCGAGCTCCTACAATGAGCAGTTCTTC	CASSLGWGGSSSYNEQFF
TRBD2	TRBV6-5	TRBJ2-1	once	TGTGCCAGCAGTTACGGGACTAGCTCGTCGGATGAGCAGTTCTTC	CASSYGTSSSDEQFF
.	TRBV13	TRBJ2-1	once	TGTGCCAGCAACCCGGGACTGAGCTACAATGAGCAGTTCTTC	CASNPGLSYNEQFF
TRBD1	TRBV7-6	TRBJ2-7	.	TGTGCCAGCAGCCCCTTGGACAGGGACGAGCAGTACTTC	CASSPLDRDEQYF
TRBD1	TRBV19	TRBJ2-7	.	TGTGCCAGTAGGCCGGGACAGGGCTCCTACGAGCAGTACTTC	CASRPGQGSYEQYF
.	TRBV7-6	TRBJ1-2	few	TGTGCCAGCAGCTTAGGCGGGAACTATGGCTACACCTTC	CASSLGGNYGYTF
.	TRBV27	TRBJ1-1	.	TGTGCCAGCGCCGGACGGGGGAACACTGAAGCTTTCTTT	CASAGRGNTEAFF
TRBD2	TRBV7-3	TRBJ2-5	.	TGTGCCAGCAGCAACGCCGGACTAGCGGGAGAGACCCAGTACTTC	CASSNAGLAGETQYF
TRBD2	TRBV6-1	TRBJ2-1	.	TGTGCCAGCAGAGAAGGACTAGCGGTCTGGGATGAGCAGTTCTTC	CASREGLAVWDEQFF
TRBD2	TRBV6-1	TRBJ2-7	.	TGTGCCAGTAGCGGGAGGTCAGGCGAGCAGTACTTC	CASSGRSGEQYF